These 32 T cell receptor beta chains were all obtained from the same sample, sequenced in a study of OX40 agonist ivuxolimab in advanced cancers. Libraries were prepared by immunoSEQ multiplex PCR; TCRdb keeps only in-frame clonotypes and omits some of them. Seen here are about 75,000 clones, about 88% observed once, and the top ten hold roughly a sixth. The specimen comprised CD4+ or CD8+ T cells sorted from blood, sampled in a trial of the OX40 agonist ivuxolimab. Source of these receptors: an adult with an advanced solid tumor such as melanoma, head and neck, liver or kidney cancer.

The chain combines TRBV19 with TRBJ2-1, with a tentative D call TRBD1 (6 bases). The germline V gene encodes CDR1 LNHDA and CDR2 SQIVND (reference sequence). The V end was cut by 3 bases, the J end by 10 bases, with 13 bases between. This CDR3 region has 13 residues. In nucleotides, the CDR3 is TGTGCCAGTAGTATCATGACAGGCGAGGAGCAGTTCTTC. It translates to CASSIMTGEEQFF. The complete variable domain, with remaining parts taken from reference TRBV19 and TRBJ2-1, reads DGGITQSPKYLFRKEGQNVTLSCEQNLNHDAMYWYRQDPGQGLRLIYYSQIVNDFQKGDIAEGYSVSREKKESFPLTVTSAQKNPTAFYLCASSIMTGEEQFFGPGTRLTVL.

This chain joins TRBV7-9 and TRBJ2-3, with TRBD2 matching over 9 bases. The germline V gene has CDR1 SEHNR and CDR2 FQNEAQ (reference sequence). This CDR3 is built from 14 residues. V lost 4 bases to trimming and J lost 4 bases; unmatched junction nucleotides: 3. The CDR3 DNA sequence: TGTGCCAGCAGCTCAGTAGCGGGAGCAGATACGCAGTATTTT. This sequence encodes CASSSVAGADTQYF.

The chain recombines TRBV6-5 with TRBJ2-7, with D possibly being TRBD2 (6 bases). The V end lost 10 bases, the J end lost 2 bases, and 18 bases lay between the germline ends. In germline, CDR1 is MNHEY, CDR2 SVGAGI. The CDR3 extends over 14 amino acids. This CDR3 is CATSAGRGAYEQYF. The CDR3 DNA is TGTGCCACCTCGGCGGGACGAGGGGCCTACGAGCAGTACTTC.

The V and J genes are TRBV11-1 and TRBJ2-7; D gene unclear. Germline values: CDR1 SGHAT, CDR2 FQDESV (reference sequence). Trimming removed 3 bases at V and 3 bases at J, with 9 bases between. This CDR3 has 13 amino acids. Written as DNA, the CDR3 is TGTGCCAGCAGCTTCCCGCCCGTCTACGAGCAGTACTTC. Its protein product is CASSFPPVYEQYF.

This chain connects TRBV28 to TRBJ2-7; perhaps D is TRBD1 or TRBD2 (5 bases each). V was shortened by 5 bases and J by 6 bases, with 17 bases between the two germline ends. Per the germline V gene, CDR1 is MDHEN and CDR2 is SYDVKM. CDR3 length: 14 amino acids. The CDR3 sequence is CASSELGVGVEQYF. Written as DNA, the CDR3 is TGTGCCAGCAGTGAGTTGGGGGTCGGGGTCGAGCAGTACTTC.

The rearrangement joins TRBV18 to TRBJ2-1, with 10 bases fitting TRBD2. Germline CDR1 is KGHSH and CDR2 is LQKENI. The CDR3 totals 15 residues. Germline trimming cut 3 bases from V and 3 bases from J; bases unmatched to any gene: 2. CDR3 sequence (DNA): TGTGCCAGCTCACCGGGACTAGCGTTCTACAATGAGCAGTTCTTC. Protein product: CASSPGLAFYNEQFF.

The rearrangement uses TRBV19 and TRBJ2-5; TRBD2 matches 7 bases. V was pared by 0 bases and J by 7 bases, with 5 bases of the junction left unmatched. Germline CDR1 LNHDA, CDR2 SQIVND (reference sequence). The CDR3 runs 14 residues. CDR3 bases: TGTGCCAGTAGTATAGATTTTTGGGGGGGGACCCAGTACTTC. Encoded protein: CASSIDFWGGTQYF.

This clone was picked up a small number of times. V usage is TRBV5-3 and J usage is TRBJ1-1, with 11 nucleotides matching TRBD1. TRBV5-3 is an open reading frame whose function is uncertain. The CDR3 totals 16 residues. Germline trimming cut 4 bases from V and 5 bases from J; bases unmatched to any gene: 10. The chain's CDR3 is CARSPGQGARRTEAFF. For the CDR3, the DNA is TGTGCCAGAAGCCCAGGACAGGGGGCGCGAAGGACTGAAGCTTTCTTT.

The CDR3 sequence: CASSLGTSGIYEQYF. The CDR3 DNA is TGTGCCAGCAGCTTAGGGACTAGCGGAATCTACGAGCAGTACTTC. The rearrangement links TRBV7-9 to TRBJ2-5, with 10 bases fitting TRBD2. The J call is in doubt because the DNA end fits TRBJ2-7 better. The germline V gene encodes CDR1 SEHNR and CDR2 FQNEAQ (reference sequence). The CDR3 consists of 15 residues.

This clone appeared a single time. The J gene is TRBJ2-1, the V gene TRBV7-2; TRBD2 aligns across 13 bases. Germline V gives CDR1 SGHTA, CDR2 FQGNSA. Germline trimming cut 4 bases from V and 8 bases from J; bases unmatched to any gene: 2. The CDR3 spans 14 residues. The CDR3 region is CASSWTSGSDEQFF. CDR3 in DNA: TGTGCCAGCAGCTGGACTAGCGGGAGTGATGAGCAGTTCTTC.

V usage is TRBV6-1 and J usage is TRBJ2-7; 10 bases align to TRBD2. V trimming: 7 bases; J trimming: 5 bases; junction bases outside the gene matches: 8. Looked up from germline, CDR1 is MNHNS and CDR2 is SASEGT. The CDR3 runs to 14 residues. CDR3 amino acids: CASNILAGFNEQYF. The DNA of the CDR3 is TGTGCCAGCAATATACTAGCGGGATTCAACGAGCAGTACTTC.

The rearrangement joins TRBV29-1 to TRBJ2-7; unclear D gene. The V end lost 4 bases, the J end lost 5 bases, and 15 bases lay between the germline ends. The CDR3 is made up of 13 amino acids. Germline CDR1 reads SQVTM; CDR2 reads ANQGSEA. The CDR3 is CSVVVTHPHEQYF. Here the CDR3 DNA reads TGCAGCGTTGTAGTGACCCATCCCCACGAGCAGTACTTC.

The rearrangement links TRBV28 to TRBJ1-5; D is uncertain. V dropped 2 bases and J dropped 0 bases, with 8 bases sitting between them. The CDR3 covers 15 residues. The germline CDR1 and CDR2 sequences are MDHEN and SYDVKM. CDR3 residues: CASSLNLGSNQPQHF. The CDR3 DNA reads TGTGCCAGCAGTTTAAATCTGGGTAGCAATCAGCCCCAGCATTTT.

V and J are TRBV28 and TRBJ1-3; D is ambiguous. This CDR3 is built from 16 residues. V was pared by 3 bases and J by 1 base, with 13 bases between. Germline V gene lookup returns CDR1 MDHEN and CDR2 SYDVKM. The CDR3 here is CASSFPMGGSGNTIYF. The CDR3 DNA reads TGTGCCAGCAGTTTCCCGATGGGCGGTTCTGGAAACACCATATATTTT.

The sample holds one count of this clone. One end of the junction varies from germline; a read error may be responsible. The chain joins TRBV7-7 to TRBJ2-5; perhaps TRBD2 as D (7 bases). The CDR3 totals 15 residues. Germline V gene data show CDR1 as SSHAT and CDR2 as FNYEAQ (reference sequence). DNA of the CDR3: TGTGCTAGCAGCTTAGGGGGGGGGCCTCCGGAGACCCAGTACTTC. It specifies CASSLGGGPPETQYF. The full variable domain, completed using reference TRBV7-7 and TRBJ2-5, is GAGVSQSPRYKVTKRGQDVTLRCDPISSHATLYWYQQALGQGPEFLTYFNYEAQPDKSGLPSDRFSAERPEGSISTLTIQRTEQRDSAMYRCASSLGGGPPETQYFGPGTRLLVL.

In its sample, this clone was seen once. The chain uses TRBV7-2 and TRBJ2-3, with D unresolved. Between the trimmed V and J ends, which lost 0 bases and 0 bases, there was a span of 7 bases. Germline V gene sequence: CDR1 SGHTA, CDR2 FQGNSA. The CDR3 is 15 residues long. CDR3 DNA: TGTGCCAGCAGCTTAGCGGGGATTAGCACAGATACGCAGTATTTT. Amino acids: CASSLAGISTDTQYF.

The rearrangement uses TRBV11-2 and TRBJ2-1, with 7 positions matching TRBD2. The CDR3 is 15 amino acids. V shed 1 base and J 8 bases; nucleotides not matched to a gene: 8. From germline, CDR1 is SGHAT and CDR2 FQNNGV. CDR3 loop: CASSLGGGTNHEQFF. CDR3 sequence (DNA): TGTGCCAGCAGCTTAGGGGGGGGTACCAACCATGAGCAGTTCTTC.

CDR3 protein: CASSGQANQPQHF. CDR3 bases: TGTGCCAGCTCCGGACAAGCGAATCAGCCCCAGCATTTT. This chain connects TRBV6-5 to TRBJ1-5, with a tentative D call TRBD1 (5 bases). V dropped 8 bases and J dropped 4 bases, with 12 bases sitting between them. This CDR3 has 13 amino acids. CDR1 and CDR2 (germline): MNHEY, SVGAGI.

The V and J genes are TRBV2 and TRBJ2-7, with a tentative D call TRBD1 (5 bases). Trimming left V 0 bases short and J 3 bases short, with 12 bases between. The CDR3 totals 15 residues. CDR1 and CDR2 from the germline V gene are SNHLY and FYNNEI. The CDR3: CASSEALRTFYEQYF. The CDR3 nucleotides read TGTGCCAGCAGTGAAGCGCTTCGGACATTCTACGAGCAGTACTTC.

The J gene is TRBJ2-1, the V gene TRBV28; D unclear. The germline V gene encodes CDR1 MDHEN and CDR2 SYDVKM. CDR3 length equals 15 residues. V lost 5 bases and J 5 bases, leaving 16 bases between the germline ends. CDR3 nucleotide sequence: TGTGCCAGCAGTCCTATGCAGACACCCAACAATGAGCAGTTCTTC. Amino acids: CASSPMQTPNNEQFF.

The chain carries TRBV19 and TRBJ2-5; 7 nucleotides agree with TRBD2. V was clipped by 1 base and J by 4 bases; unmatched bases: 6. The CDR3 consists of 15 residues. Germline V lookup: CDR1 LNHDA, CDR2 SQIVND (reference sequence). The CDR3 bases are TGTGCCAGTAGTATAGCATCGGGGGAGGGAGAGACCCAGTACTTC. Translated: CASSIASGEGETQYF. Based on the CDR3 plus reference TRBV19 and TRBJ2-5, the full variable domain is DGGITQSPKYLFRKEGQNVTLSCEQNLNHDAMYWYRQDPGQGLRLIYYSQIVNDFQKGDIAEGYSVSREKKESFPLTVTSAQKNPTAFYLCASSIASGEGETQYFGPGTRLLVL.

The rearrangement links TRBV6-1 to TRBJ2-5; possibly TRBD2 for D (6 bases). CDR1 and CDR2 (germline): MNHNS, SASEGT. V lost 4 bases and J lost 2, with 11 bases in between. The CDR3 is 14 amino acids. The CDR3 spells CASSGWRVQETQYF. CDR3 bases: TGTGCCAGCAGTGGGTGGAGGGTTCAAGAGACCCAGTACTTC.

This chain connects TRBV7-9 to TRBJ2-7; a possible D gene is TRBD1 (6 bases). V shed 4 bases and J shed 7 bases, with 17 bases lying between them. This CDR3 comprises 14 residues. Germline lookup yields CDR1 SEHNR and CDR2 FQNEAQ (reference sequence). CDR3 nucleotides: TGTGCCAGCAGCTCCTTACAGGGCAGGCAAGAGCAGTACTTC. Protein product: CASSSLQGRQEQYF.

The CDR3 DNA follows: TGCAGCGTTCTTATATCGGGAGGTATTCATGAGCAGTTCTTC. This encodes CSVLISGGIHEQFF. J is TRBJ2-1 and V is TRBV29-1; 7 bases fit TRBD2. With V trimmed by 5 bases and J by 8 bases, 12 bases remained unmatched. The CDR3 covers 14 residues. Germline assignment: CDR1 SQVTM and CDR2 ANQGSEA.

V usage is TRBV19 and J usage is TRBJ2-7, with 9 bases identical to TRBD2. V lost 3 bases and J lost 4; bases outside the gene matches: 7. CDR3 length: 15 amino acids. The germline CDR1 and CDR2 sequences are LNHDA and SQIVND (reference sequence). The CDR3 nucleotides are TGTGCCAGTAGTATTCAGGGAGCGGGAGGTTACGAGCAGTACTTC. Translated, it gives CASSIQGAGGYEQYF. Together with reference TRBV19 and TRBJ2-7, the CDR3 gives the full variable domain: DGGITQSPKYLFRKEGQNVTLSCEQNLNHDAMYWYRQDPGQGLRLIYYSQIVNDFQKGDIAEGYSVSREKKESFPLTVTSAQKNPTAFYLCASSIQGAGGYEQYFGPGTRLTVT.

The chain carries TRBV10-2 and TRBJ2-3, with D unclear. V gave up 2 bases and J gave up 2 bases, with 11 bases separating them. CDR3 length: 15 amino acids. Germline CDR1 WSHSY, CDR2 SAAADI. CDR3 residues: CASSEGRTSTDTQYF. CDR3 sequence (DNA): TGCGCCAGCAGTGAGGGTCGGACCTCCACAGATACGCAGTATTTT.

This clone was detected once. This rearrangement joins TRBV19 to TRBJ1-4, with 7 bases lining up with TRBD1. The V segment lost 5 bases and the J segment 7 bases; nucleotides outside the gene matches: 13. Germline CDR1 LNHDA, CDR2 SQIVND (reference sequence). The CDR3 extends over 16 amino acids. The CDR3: CASSARGQAGSEKLFF. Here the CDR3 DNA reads TGTGCCAGTAGTGCACGCGGACAGGCCGGGAGTGAAAAACTGTTTTTT.

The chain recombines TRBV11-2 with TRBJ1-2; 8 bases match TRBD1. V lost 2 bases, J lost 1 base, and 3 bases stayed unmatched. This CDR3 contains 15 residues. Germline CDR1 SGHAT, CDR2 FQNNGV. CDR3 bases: TGTGCCAGCAGCTTAATACAGGGGGGTAACTATGGCTACACCTTC. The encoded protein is CASSLIQGGNYGYTF.

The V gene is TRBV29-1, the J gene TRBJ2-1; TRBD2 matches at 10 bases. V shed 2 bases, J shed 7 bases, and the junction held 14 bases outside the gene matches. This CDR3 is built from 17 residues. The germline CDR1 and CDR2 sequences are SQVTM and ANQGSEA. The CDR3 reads CSVEPGPLAGVFNEQFF. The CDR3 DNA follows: TGCAGCGTTGAACCAGGCCCCCTAGCGGGAGTCTTTAATGAGCAGTTCTTC.

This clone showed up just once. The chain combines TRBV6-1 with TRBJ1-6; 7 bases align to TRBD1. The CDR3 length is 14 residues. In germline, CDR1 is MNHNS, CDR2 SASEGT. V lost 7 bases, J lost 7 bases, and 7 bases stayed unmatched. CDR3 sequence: CASIDRVGNSPLHF. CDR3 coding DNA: TGTGCCAGCATCGACAGGGTAGGCAATTCACCCCTCCACTTT.

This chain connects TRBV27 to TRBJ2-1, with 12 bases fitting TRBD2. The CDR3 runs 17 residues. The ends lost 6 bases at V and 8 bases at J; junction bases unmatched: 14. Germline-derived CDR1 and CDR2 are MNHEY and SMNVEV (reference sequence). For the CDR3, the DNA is TGTGCCAGCAGCAGATCGAGGACTAGCGGGATTATGGATGAGCAGTTCTTC. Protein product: CASSRSRTSGIMDEQFF.

The chain's CDR3 is CASKSWGTGANVLTF. For the CDR3, the DNA is TGTGCCAGCAAATCGTGGGGCACTGGGGCCAACGTCCTGACTTTC. The V call is TRBV27, the J call TRBJ2-6; a weak D match, TRBD1 (5 bases). The CDR3 is 15 residues long. In germline, CDR1 is MNHEY, CDR2 SMNVEV (reference sequence). V was cut by 7 bases and J by 2 bases, with 12 bases left in between.